This T cell receptor (beta chain) was observed in a study of shared clonotypes between healthy human individuals. As regards this clone: Its antigen is undetermined.

Assay used: immunoSEQ multiplex PCR; TCRdb lists only in-frame clones, some missing. The table includes about 2.4 million clones, more than 90% detected once. Study-level results: In this cohort, only blood was sampled, and tissue repertoires likely differ.

Trimming took off 6 bases at V and 5 bases at J, with 19 bases between the two ends. Germline loops: CDR1 SGHAT, CDR2 FQNNGV. The CDR3 is 16 residues long. The clonotype comes from a man aged 18 to 30 in good health. The sample taken for sequencing was naive CD4+ T cells sorted from blood. Noted subset: CD45RA+ positively selected. The J gene is TRBJ2-2, the V gene TRBV11-2; D possibly corresponds to TRBD1 (6 bases). CDR3 sequence: CASSYSGQKLTGELFF. CDR3 DNA: TGTGCCAGCAGTTATTCTGGACAGAAATTAACCGGGGAGCTGTTTTTT.